This T cell receptor (beta chain) was sequenced during a study of shared clonotypes between healthy human individuals. Looking at the study overall: Aged 18 to 49, the donors were a couple of women and a few men.

The protocol was immunoSEQ multiplex PCR, while the TCRdb copy is restricted to in-frame clones and leaves out a portion. This table has roughly 450,000 clones, roughly 78% appearing once. Points on this clone: Its antigen is as yet unknown.

Study-level points and caveats: Only blood underwent sampling, and tissue repertoires likely differ.

Germline V gene data show CDR1 as MRHNA and CDR2 as SNTAGT. The V gene lost 6 bases and the J gene lost 1 base, with 18 bases spanning the gap. The CDR3 has 16 residues. Sequencing was performed on PBMCs. This chain joins TRBV6-4 and TRBJ2-5; D possibly uses TRBD1 or TRBD2 (5 bases each). This clonotype originated in a woman between 40 and 50 years old in good health. Some clones in this sample may be carry-over from other donors' samples. CDR3 in DNA: TGTGCCAGCAGGGGTCGAGCAGGGACGGGCCAAGAGACCCAGTACTTC. Translating it yields CASRGRAGTGQETQYF.